The 7 T cell receptor beta chains presented below share a single source sample, sequenced in a study of T cells in localized non-small cell lung cancer. TCRdb keeps only in-frame clones here, not all; method: immunoSEQ multiplex PCR. The data show about 77,000 clones, with around nine tenths seen just once and roughly 20% held by the top ten. The specimen comprised peripheral blood, sampled before any cancer treatment. All receptors come from a woman aged 40 to 75 with stage I squamous cell lung carcinoma.

This chain links TRBV14 with TRBJ1-1; no definite D call. The germline gives CDR1 SGHDN, CDR2 FVKESK. V gave up 4 bases and J gave up 4 bases, with 13 bases separating them. The length of the CDR3 is 14 residues. CDR3 region: CASSLSPEGTEAFF. CDR3 sequence (DNA): TGTGCCAGCAGCCTAAGCCCAGAGGGCACTGAAGCTTTCTTT.

The genes are TRBV13 and TRBJ2-3; D remains ambiguous. Trimming pared 4 bases from V and 7 bases from J, leaving 9 bases between. The CDR3 has 12 residues. Looked up from germline, CDR1 is PRHDT and CDR2 is FYEKMQ (reference sequence). The CDR3 DNA reads TGTGCCAGCAGCTCGGTGGCCAATACGCAGTATTTT. Residues: CASSSVANTQYF.

In its sample, this clone was seen once. The V call is TRBV18, the J call TRBJ1-2; weak D call: TRBD1 (6 bases). Looked up from germline, CDR1 is KGHSH and CDR2 is LQKENI. This CDR3 region has 12 residues. V lost 5 bases, J lost 8 bases, and 12 bases lay in between. This chain's CDR3 is CASSSQGDGYTF. In nucleotides, the CDR3 is TGTGCCAGCTCATCACAGGGCGACGGCTACACCTTC.

This chain joins TRBV11-2 and TRBJ2-1; 8 nucleotides align to TRBD2. The V gene end was trimmed by 5 bases and the J gene end by 9 bases; junction bases not matched to a gene: 12. Germline lookup yields CDR1 SGHAT and CDR2 FQNNGV. CDR3 size: 15 residues. CDR3 amino acids: CASSPTQRGPPEQFF. DNA for the CDR3: TGTGCCAGCAGCCCGACCCAGCGGGGGCCCCCTGAGCAGTTCTTC.

The V and J genes are TRBV6-6 and TRBJ1-2; TRBD1 is a possible D gene (5 bases). Germline values: CDR1 MNHNY, CDR2 SVGAGI (reference sequence). V was trimmed by 5 bases and J by 5 bases, leaving 12 bases between them. The CDR3 contains 13 residues. CDR3 amino acids: CASSSDSRYGYTF. CDR3 bases: TGTGCCAGCAGTAGCGACAGTAGATATGGCTACACCTTC.

This clone appeared a few times. The chain carries TRBV2 and TRBJ1-2; tentatively, D is TRBD1 (6 bases). The germline CDR1 and CDR2 sequences are SNHLY and FYNNEI. The V gene lost 0 bases and the J gene lost 8 bases, with 19 bases spanning the gap. The CDR3 runs 16 residues. The CDR3 loop is CASSEAGARLVGGYTF. The CDR3 DNA reads as TGTGCCAGCAGTGAAGCGGGGGCCCGTTTGGTCGGAGGCTACACCTTC.

This clone was counted once. The rearrangement joins TRBV6-5 to TRBJ1-5, with 9 positions matching TRBD1. The junction had 6 bases not matched to a gene; V was cut back by 8 bases and J by 7 bases. CDR1 and CDR2 from the germline V gene are MNHEY and SVGAGI. The CDR3 sequence is 13 residues long. This CDR3 is CASWTGDGQPQHF. CDR3 coding DNA: TGTGCCAGCTGGACAGGGGATGGGCAGCCCCAGCATTTT.